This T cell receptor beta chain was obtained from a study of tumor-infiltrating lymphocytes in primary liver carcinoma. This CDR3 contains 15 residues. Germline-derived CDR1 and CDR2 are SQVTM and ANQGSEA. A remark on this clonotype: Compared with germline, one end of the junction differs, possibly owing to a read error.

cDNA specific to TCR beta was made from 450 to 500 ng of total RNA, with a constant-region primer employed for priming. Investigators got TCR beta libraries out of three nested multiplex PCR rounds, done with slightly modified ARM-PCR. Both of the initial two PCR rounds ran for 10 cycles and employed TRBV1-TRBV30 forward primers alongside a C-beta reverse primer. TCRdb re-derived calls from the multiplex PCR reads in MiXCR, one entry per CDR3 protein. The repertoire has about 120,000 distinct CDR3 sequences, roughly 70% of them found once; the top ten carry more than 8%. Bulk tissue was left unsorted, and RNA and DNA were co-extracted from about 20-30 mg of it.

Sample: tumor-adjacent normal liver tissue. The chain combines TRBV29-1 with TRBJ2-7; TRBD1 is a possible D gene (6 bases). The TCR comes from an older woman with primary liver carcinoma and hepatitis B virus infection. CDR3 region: CSVREGVSSSYEHYF. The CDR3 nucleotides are TGCAGCGTTAGAGAGGGGGTCTCGAGCTCCTACGAGCACTACTTC.